This TCR beta chain appears in the sequencing data of a study of blood T cells in healthy people across ages (dated by TCRdb to about 2015). With respect to the entire study: In model experiments, template switching captured about one uniquely barcoded TCR beta cDNA molecule for every two T cells. To track age-related changes in TCR beta repertoire diversity, the study relied on deep sequencing normalized with unique cDNA molecular identifiers. Four age groups were formed from the donors: young (average approximately 15 years), middle-aged (around 37), aged (more than 55) and long-lived (roughly 81). Donors of different ages were randomly distributed across sequencing lanes to avoid experimental bias. Two additional independent replicas of 1 million unique cDNA reads from the same blood draw were analyzed for two donors (one aged 18 to 30 and one aged 80 or older).

From a lookup of the germline V gene, CDR1 and CDR2 are SGHRS and YFSETQ. Trimming costs V 3 bases and J 1 base, and their ends lie 13 bases apart. Counted from cysteine to phenylalanine, this CDR3 has 15 amino acids. The CDR3 DNA has 45 bases and is translated from base 1. Receptor amplification or capture employed 5' RACE. The data were produced on an Illumina HiSeq 2500. A second roughly 6 to 11 cycle PCR used a sample-barcoded 5' primer and a J-beta primer mix. A unique molecular identifier was introduced onto each TCR beta cDNA molecule by a template-switch 5' adaptor carrying 12 random nucleotides. At least 2.5 million CDR3-containing paired-end reads were obtained from each sample. The Mint cDNA synthesis kit, primed by a TRBC-specific oligonucleotide, was used to synthesize first-strand cDNA from all RNA. After uracil-DNA glycosylase treatment, a first 18-cycle PCR used universal primers M1SS and BC2_uni_R on all cDNA. Per the authors' processing: For normalization, 1 million high-quality reads were randomly selected from each sample, with every read carrying a distinct molecular identifier. Instead of being binned into consensus sequences, reads with shared molecular identifiers were discarded. CDR3 identification, clonotype clustering and error correction used MiTCR with a Q25 quality threshold and the strictest error-elimination algorithm. A nonparametric unseen species model with Euler transformation was used to estimate a lower bound on total TCR beta diversity. TCRdb applied fastp at Q25 and MiXCR to the public reads, then kept only in-frame beta chains. A single entry per CDR3 protein holds the most common genes and DNA from its merged rows. None of the V and J calls come from the authors' own analysis; TCRdb made them. Present in this sample are about 1,800,000 distinct CDR3 sequences, 28% of which were seen just once. The ten most abundant clones make up roughly 8% of the sample.

On this clonotype: Its antigen is not yet known. No base quality information exists; no much larger clone differs at one position.

The donors were roughly 40 Caucasian individuals from Russia, aged 6 to 90 years, who were systemically healthy. About 10 milliliters of peripheral blood were drawn from each donor into EDTA-treated Vacutainer tubes. Ficoll-Paque density-gradient centrifugation was used to isolate PBMCs, with at least 6 million per sample. Total RNA was extracted from PBMCs with Trizol reagent, with at least 6 micrograms obtained per sample. Naive CD45RAhigh/CD27high T cell percentages were measured by flow cytometry on a PBMC aliquot from every donor. What the work shows at the level of the full study, not this receptor alone: Compared with the aged group, more naive CD4+ T cells, fewer expanded clones and increased TCR diversity were shown by the long-lived group, suggesting age selection. Estimates of total diversity from one million sequenced T cells were regarded as lower bounds and underestimates. Bulk unsorted PBMC profiling prevented conclusive comparison of naive and antigen-experienced compartments. There was a strong correlation between observed TCR beta diversity and the percentage of naive T cells measured by flow cytometry. The CMV infection status of donors was not known, potentially confounding age-related changes in expanded clonotypes. As age increased, observed TCR beta diversity per million T cells dropped in a roughly linear way, and a significant reduction was already evident by age 40.

Recombination joined TRBV5-1 with TRBJ1-1, with no confidently assigned D gene. Sequenced input: blood. This TCR was sampled from a woman in her 30s in good health. The CDR3 corresponds to CASSYRRRRNTEAFF. The DNA sequence follows: TGCGCCAGCAGCTACCGCCGACGGAGGAACACTGAAGCTTTCTTT.